This entry is about one T cell receptor beta chain. CD45RO-negative, CCR7-selected cells formed the naive CD8 fraction, which excluded terminally differentiated effector memory CD45RA+ cells. Losses at the gene ends were 4 bases for V and 7 bases for J; bases not matched to a gene: 10. CDR3 length: 16 amino acids. Looked up from germline, CDR1 is MNHNS and CDR2 is SASEGT. Around 200 ng DNA, tens of thousands of T cell genomes, went into each sorted-subset replicate PCR. The data were produced by immunoSEQ multiplex PCR, yet TCRdb's version contains in-frame clones alone and is incomplete. In the table there are around 560,000 clones, approximately 96% of which are singletons. The data originate from a study of shared clonotypes between healthy human individuals.

This chain uses TRBV6-1 with TRBJ2-3; TRBD1 agrees at 11 bases. Sequenced: naive CD8+ T cells sorted from blood. The sequence was collected from a woman in her 30s in good health. In nucleotides, the CDR3 is TGTGCCAGCAGTGGATTGAAGGACAGGGGGCCGAATACGCAGTATTTT. Encoded protein: CASSGLKDRGPNTQYF.